The next 3 T cell receptor beta chains were all read from a single sample in a study. MiXCR, applied by TCRdb to the 5' RACE reads, yields one record per CDR3 protein. The data hold about 57,000 distinct CDR3 sequences, with approximately 26% observed a single time. Tregs were sorted as CD4+CD25+CD127-/low cells. Sequenced sample: tumor-infiltrating Tregs sorted from the breast tumor. These receptor sequences come from a female donor with breast cancer.

This clonotype showed up just a few times. The chain joins TRBV6-1 to TRBJ1-5, with D maybe TRBD1 (5 bases). Trimming took off 4 bases at V and 5 bases at J, with 9 bases between the two ends. The germline V gene has CDR1 MNHNS and CDR2 SASEGT. This CDR3 contains 13 residues. This CDR3 reads CASSGTRDQPQHF. The CDR3 DNA reads TGTGCCAGCAGTGGGACAAGGGATCAGCCCCAGCATTTT.

V gene TRBV5-1 combines with J gene TRBJ2-1; 8 bases match TRBD2. Germline V lookup: CDR1 SGHRS, CDR2 YFSETQ. V lost 0 bases and J lost 5; bases outside the gene matches: 7. This CDR3 contains 16 residues. The CDR3: CASSLVAGGAHNEQFF. Here the CDR3 DNA reads TGCGCCAGCAGCTTGGTTGCCGGGGGGGCCCACAATGAGCAGTTCTTC.

The J gene is TRBJ2-7, the V gene TRBV25-1; no clear D. Trimming removed 1 base from V and 0 bases from J, with 13 bases in between. This CDR3 has 16 residues. Germline V gives CDR1 MGHDK, CDR2 SYGVNS. CDR3 residues: CASSESQKDPSYEQYF. The CDR3 coding sequence is TGTGCCAGCAGTGAATCGCAGAAGGACCCCTCCTACGAGCAGTACTTC.